The T cell receptor (beta chain) described here comes from a study of technical replicates of blood from a few donors. Libraries were prepared by immunoSEQ multiplex PCR; TCRdb keeps only in-frame clonotypes and omits some of them. The profile shows 65,000 to 90,000 clones, 90% to 95% of them singletons. Germline CDR1 and CDR2: SGDLS and YYNGEE. CDR3 size: 17 residues. The V and J ends lost 1 base and 2 bases respectively, with 16 bases between them. This receptor was obtained from a human donor in good health. What was sequenced was T cells isolated from PBMCs. The rearrangement joins TRBV9 to TRBJ1-3, with unresolved D. CDR3 protein: CASSVLVWGAPGNTIYF. In nucleotides, the CDR3 is TGTGCCAGCAGCGTATTGGTCTGGGGAGCCCCTGGAAACACCATATATTTT. Based on the CDR3 plus reference TRBV9 and TRBJ1-3, the full variable domain is DSGVTQTPKHLITATGQRVTLRCSPRSGDLSVYWYQQSLDQGLQFLIQYYNGEERAKGNILERFSAQQFPDLHSELNLSSLELGDSALYFCASSVLVWGAPGNTIYFGEGSWLTVV.